This T cell receptor beta chain originates from a study of cytomegalovirus exposure and HLA in healthy donors (dated by TCRdb to about 2017). Describing the broader study: An earlier analysis of several hundred of the donors reported approximately 290 Gb of sequence data and 117 million unique TCR beta sequences from about 200 million T cells. The T cell repertoires of around 670 subjects were profiled by immunosequencing and related to cytomegalovirus serostatus. In an earlier analysis of about 590 of the donors, high-throughput TCR beta sequencing was used to judge whether each TCR beta V gene segment behaved as functional or pseudogenic. To predict cytomegalovirus infection status, the study brought together high-throughput TCR immunosequencing, statistical association of individual TCRs with disease status, and machine learning. Five DR-DQ haplotypes were treated as single units for association and clustering because of strong linkage in the cohort. An early release that covered fewer than 800 HLA-typed donors contained approximately 290 gigabases of sequencing data and 85 million to 100 million unique TCR sequences. Both class I and class II loci were covered by HLA typing, at four-digit resolution. The number of typed donors differed by locus: about 620-630 for A, B, C, DRB1 and DQB1; 522 for DQA1; roughly 600 for DPA1; and some 430 for DPB1. Of the roughly 400 genotyped donors, approximately 83% fell in the genetic ancestry cluster associated with self-reported Caucasian donors. Donor age, sex, ethnicity and CMV serostatus were compiled together with the repertoire data. In a later analysis, previously published TCR beta repertoires from 550 to 750 donors were re-analyzed and high-resolution HLA genotyping was added so that TCR occurrence patterns could be studied. A later genetic analysis took genome-wide SNP genotypes for about three fifths of the 666 donors and used that subset as a discovery cohort. In the later analysis, no new phenotypic data were used to find candidate immune exposures; instead, reliance was placed on TCR beta sequences and their occurrence across donors. On average, around 230,000 unique TCR beta nucleotide sequences were sequenced per donor among 350 to 400 genotyped donors of the cohort, with roughly 18% of those sequences being non-productive. The study aimed to test whether cataloging public T cell receptors could reveal signatures of past pathogen exposure. Along with the roughly 670-subject first cohort, a separate validation cohort of approximately 110 different subjects was used. Every repertoire in the discovery cohort had been generated on one and the same sequencing platform.

Points the paper makes about the study in general: Most CMV-associated TCR beta chains appeared to be HLA-restricted in a later analysis, and the HLA associations seemed to be driven largely by CMV exposure. The presence/absence analyses assumed that sequencing depth was roughly uniform across donors, and that assumption may not be true. In both the original and validation cohorts, the classifier was reported to diagnose cytomegalovirus status with high specificity and sensitivity. While some public TCRs were present in many individuals, most TCR sequences turned up only very rarely across donors. HLA typing was unavailable for some donors at each locus, so association tests used only the typed subset. A cluster of highly shared sequence variants was judged likely to be a technical artifact of the sequencing pipeline. According to a later genetic analysis, donors in an Asian-associated ancestry cluster had fewer N-insertions in productive TCRs than the approximately 700-donor mean. A further reported finding was that TCR beta sequences accurately predicted the HLA-A and HLA-B alleles for most subjects in the first cohort. Over 15 rarely observed V segments, including chromosome 9 orphons, were excluded from the earlier analysis of about 610 of the donors because counts were too low. Correlated functional status among segregating V segments might reflect linkage disequilibrium, but an unknown experimental factor could not be ruled out. The authors suggested that the approach could potentially be extended to other disease states and immunological phenotypes. Specific HLA alleles were associated with 16,951 TCR beta sequences at a false discovery rate of 0.05 in a later analysis. In a later genetic analysis, a missense DCLRE1C variant was associated with V-gene and J-gene trimming of TCR beta chains, and the association was replicated in an independent cohort. A total of 150 or so TCR beta chains were listed by the study as associated with cytomegalovirus. Assigning TCR associations to individual alleles was difficult when HLA alleles, especially DR and DQ, strongly co-occurred. A later analysis found that HLA-associated TCR beta chains were more clonally expanded and had lower generation probabilities than equally common non-associated chains. This cohort had only TCR beta chains sequenced, and the lack of alpha or paired-chain data limited which features could be detected. An earlier analysis of 587 of the donors showed that most TCR beta V segments appeared in productive rearrangements either about 87% or about 30% of the time, which broadly matched IMGT annotations. In a later analysis, the rate of TCR association differed among HLA loci, with DRB1 alleles having the most associated TCRs and HLA-C alleles having the fewest. Several of the top co-occurrence clusters appeared to be linked to parvovirus B19, influenza, CMV and Epstein-Barr virus, according to a later analysis. Three of the identified cytomegalovirus-associated TCR beta chains were confirmed in vitro to be specific for cytomegalovirus antigens. The only immune exposure information available for the cohort was CMV serostatus.

Turning to this clone: There is no known antigen for this receptor. Per-nucleotide qualities are absent, and no much larger clonotype sits a single base away.

The cohort was made up of about 670 healthy bone marrow donors. Cohort members were all nominally healthy when sampled, although unrecorded immune exposures were likely present. The donor was CMV seropositive and belonged to the group of about 290 seropositive cohort members. Each donor provided a peripheral blood sample, and peripheral blood mononuclear cells were used for TCR beta sequencing. The Qiagen DNeasy Blood Extraction Kit was used to extract genomic DNA from the blood cell samples. Libraries were built with the immunoSEQ multiplex PCR assay. A mixture of 60 forward primers for TCR Vbeta segments and 13 reverse primers for TCR Jbeta segments was used in the multiplex PCR. A multiplex PCR assay on genomic DNA amplified the CDR3 region of rearranged TCR beta genes. The Illumina HiSeq System was used to sequence the amplified TCR beta libraries as 87-base-pair reads. Per the source publication's procedure: In a later analysis, 80 million or so unique TCR beta chains were counted across the 650 to 700 repertoires, and roughly 9.9 million of these chains were shared by at least two donors. To remove PCR and sequencing errors, raw reads were error-corrected and collapsed into unique sequences using a nearest-neighbor algorithm that merged closely related sequences. To assign V, D and J gene segments, CDR3 sequences were aligned to IMGT reference sequences. For a sequence to be retained, a match of at least six nucleotides to both a V gene segment and a J gene segment was required. Rearrangements were classified as productive when the CDR3 lacked stop codons and remained in frame with V and J, and all other rearrangements were classified as non-productive. CDR3 was defined by IMGT convention, running from the second conserved V-encoded cysteine to the conserved J-encoded phenylalanine. The earlier analysis of approximately 500 of the donors excluded sequences that lacked an unambiguous match to a single V gene segment. In an earlier analysis of 587 of the donors, V segments were called functional above 56.7% productive rearrangements and were called segregating when the between-donor standard deviation exceeded 5%. A statistical classification framework was built to diagnose cytomegalovirus status from the catalog of TCR beta chain sequences. A later analysis assigned V and J genes by comparing TCR nucleotide sequences with IMGT/GENE-DB human TR gene sequences. A later analysis assigned CDR3 sequences and most-parsimonious VDJ recombination scenarios with the TCRdist pipeline. In a later analysis, each TCR beta chain was defined by its CDR3 amino acid sequence together with its V-gene family, and reads lacking a unique V-gene family were excluded. A later analysis removed several hundred highly shared, low-generation-probability nucleotide sequences to deal with suspected cross-contamination and a sequencing artifact. In a later analysis, a clonal expansion index was calculated for each public chain from normalized within-repertoire ranks of inferred template counts. In a later analysis, generation probabilities were computed using a VDJ recombination model fitted to out-of-frame rearrangements, and the results were checked against IGoR. Hypergeometric tests were used in a later analysis to score TCR-TCR, TCR-HLA and TCR-CMV co-occurrence, with a repertoire-size bias correction applied to the TCR pairs. False discovery rates were estimated in a later analysis by permuting HLA or CMV assignments 20 times. In a later analysis, co-occurring TCRs were grouped with DBSCAN, and TCRdist sequence similarity was added when clustering was performed within HLA-allele-positive subsets. Repertoires with fewer than 30,000 or more than 120,000 public chains were left out of co-occurrence clustering, as were a few repertoires with anomalous nucleotide sharing. In TCRdb, the immuneACCESS table is reduced to in-frame sequences with V and J assigned. These tables do not hold every clone; where another copy was compared, an unresolved V gene accounts for under half, and the others remain unexplained. The D gene and trimming were derived from the DNA, and the V and J assignments and clone size from that table. The sample table contains 180,000 or so clones; only one count was recorded for 75% to 90% of them. The ten largest clonotypes hold more than 1.1% of the sample.

The sample comprised PBMCs. This clonotype was sampled from a girl aged 5-17 years in good health and CMV-seropositive.

The CDR3 here reads CSVVMQVGNTEAFF. The sequenced DNA is TGCAGCGTTGTTATGCAGGTAGGGAACACTGAAGCTTTCTTT. The chain joins TRBV29-1 to TRBJ1-1; no D gene is confidently identified. Looking up the germline V gene yields CDR1 SQVTM and CDR2 ANQGSEA. The germline ends are 13 bases apart after V is trimmed by 4 bases and J by 1 base. From the cysteine up to the phenylalanine, the CDR3 has a length of 14 residues. Just the 42-base CDR3 DNA is kept, in frame starting at base 1.